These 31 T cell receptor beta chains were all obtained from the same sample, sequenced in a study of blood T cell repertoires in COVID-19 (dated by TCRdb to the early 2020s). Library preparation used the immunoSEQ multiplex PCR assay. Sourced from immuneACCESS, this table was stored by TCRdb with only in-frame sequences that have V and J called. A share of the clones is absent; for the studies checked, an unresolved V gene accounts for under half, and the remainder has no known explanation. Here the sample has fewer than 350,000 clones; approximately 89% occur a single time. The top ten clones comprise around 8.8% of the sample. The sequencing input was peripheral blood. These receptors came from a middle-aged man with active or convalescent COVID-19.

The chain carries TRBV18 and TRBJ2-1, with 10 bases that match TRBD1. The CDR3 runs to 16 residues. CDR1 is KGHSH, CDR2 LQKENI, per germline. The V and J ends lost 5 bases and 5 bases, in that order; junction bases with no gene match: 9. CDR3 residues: CASSVPTGGADNEQFF. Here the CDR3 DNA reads TGTGCCAGCTCAGTTCCGACAGGGGGCGCGGACAATGAGCAGTTCTTC.

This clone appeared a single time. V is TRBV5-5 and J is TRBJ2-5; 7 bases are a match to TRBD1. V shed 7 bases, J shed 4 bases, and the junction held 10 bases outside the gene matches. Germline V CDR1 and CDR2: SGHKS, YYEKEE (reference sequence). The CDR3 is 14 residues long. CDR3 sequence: CASHFTGQIETQYF. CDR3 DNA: TGTGCCAGCCATTTTACGGGACAGATAGAGACCCAGTACTTC.

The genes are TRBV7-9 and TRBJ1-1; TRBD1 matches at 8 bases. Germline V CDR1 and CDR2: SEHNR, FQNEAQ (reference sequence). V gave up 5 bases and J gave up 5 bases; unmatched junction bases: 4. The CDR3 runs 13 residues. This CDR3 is CASSPTGGTEAFF. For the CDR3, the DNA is TGTGCCAGCAGCCCTACAGGGGGGACTGAAGCTTTCTTT.

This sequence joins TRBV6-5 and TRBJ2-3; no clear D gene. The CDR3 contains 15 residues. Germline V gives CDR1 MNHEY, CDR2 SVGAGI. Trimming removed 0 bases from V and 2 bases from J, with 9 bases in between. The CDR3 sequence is CASSYSSIPTDTQYF. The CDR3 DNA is TGTGCCAGCAGTTACTCTAGTATTCCCACAGATACGCAGTATTTT.

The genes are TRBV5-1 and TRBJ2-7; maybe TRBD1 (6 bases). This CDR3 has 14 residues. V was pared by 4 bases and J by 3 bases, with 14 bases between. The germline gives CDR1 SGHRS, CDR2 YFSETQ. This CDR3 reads CASSAGDRDYEQYF. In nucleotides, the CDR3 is TGCGCCAGCAGCGCAGGGGACCGTGACTACGAGCAGTACTTC.

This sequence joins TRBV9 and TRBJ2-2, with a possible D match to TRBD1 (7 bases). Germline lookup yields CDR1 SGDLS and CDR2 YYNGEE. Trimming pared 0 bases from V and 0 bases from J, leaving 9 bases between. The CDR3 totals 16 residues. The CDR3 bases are TGTGCCAGCAGCGTAGGCGGGACAGCGAACACCGGGGAGCTGTTTTTT. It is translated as CASSVGGTANTGELFF.

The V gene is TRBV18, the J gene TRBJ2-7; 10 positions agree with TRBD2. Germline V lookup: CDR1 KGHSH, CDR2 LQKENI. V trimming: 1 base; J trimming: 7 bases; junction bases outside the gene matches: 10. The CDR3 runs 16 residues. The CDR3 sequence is CASSPLGTSALGEQYF. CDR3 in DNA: TGTGCCAGCTCACCACTTGGGACTAGCGCATTGGGGGAGCAGTACTTC.

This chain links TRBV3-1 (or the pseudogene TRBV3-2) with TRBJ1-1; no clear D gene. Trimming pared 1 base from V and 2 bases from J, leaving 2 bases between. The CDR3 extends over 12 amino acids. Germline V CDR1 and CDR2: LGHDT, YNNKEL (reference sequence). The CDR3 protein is CASSQVNTEAFF. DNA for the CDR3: TGTGCCAGCAGCCAAGTAAACACTGAAGCTTTCTTT.

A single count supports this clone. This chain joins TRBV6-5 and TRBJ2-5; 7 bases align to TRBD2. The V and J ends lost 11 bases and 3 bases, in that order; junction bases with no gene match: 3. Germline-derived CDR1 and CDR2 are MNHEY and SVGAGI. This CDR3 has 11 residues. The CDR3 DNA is TGTGCCGTCCTAGCGGAAGAGACCCAGTACTTC. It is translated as CAVLAEETQYF.

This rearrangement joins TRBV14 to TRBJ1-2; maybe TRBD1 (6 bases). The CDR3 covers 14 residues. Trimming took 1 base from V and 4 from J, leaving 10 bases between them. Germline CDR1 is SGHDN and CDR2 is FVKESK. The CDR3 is CASSQGDTAYGYTF. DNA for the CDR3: TGTGCCAGCAGCCAAGGGGACACTGCCTATGGCTACACCTTC. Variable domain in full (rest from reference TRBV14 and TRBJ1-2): EAGVTQFPSHSVIEKGQTVTLRCDPISGHDNLYWYRRVMGKEIKFLLHFVKESKQDESGMPNNRFLAERTGGTYSTLKVQPAELEDSGVYFCASSQGDTAYGYTFGSGTRLTVV.

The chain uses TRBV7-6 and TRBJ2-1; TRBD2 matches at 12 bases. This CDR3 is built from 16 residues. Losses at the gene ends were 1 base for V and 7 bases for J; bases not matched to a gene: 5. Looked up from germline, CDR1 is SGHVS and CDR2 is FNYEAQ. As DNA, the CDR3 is TGTGCCAGCAGCTTAGAGGCCGGACTAGCGGGGAATGAGCAGTTCTTC. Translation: CASSLEAGLAGNEQFF.

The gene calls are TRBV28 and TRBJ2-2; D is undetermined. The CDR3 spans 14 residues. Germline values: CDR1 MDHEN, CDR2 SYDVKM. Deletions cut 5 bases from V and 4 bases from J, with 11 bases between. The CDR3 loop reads CASSPYPSTGELFF. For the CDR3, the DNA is TGTGCCAGCAGTCCGTATCCTAGCACCGGGGAGCTGTTTTTT.

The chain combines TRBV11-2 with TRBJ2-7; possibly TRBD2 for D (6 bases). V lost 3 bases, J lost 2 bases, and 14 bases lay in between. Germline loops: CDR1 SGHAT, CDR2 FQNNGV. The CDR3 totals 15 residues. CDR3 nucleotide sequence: TGTGCCAGCAGCTTCGGGAGATGGAAACCCTACGAGCAGTACTTC. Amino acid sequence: CASSFGRWKPYEQYF. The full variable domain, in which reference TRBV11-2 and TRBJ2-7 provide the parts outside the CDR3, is EAGVAQSPRYKIIEKRQSVAFWCNPISGHATLYWYQQILGQGPKLLIQFQNNGVVDDSQLPKDRFSAERLKGVDSTLKIQPAKLEDSAVYLCASSFGRWKPYEQYFGPGTRLTVT.

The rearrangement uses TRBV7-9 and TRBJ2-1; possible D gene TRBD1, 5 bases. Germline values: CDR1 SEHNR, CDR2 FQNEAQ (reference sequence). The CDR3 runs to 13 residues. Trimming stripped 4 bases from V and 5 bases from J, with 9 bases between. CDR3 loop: CASSSLRDNEQFF. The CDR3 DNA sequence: TGTGCCAGCAGCTCGCTCAGGGACAATGAGCAGTTCTTC.

CDR3: CASTPGLNNEQFF. The CDR3 coding sequence is TGTGCCAGCACCCCGGGTCTGAACAATGAGCAGTTCTTC. The rearrangement joins TRBV6-5 to TRBJ2-1; D gene uncertain. V dropped 7 bases and J dropped 5 bases, with 12 bases sitting between them. The CDR3 covers 13 residues. Looked up from germline, CDR1 is MNHEY and CDR2 is SVGAGI.

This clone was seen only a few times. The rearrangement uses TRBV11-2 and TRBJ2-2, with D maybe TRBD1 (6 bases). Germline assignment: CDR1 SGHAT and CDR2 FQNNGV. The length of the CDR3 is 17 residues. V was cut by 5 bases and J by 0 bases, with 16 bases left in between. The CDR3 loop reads CASSPFSGAANTGELFF. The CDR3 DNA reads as TGTGCCAGCAGCCCGTTTTCAGGGGCGGCGAACACCGGGGAGCTGTTTTTT.

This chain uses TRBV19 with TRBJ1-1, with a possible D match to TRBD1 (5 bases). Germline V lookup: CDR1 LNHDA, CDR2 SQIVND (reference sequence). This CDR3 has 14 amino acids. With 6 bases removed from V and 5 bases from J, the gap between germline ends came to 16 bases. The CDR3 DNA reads TGTGCCAGTAGCTCCCTGGGGCTAGGGACTGAAGCTTTCTTT. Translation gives CASSSLGLGTEAFF.

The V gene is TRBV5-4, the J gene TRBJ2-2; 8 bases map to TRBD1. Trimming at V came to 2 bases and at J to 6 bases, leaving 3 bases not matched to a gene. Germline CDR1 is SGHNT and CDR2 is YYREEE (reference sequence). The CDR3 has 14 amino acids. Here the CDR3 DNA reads TGTGCCAGCAGCTTCAGGGGGCCCCCCGGGGAGCTGTTTTTT. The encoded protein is CASSFRGPPGELFF.

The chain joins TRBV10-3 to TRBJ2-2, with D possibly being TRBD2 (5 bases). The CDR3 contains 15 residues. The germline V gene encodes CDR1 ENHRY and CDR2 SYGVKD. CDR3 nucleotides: TGTGCGGTAGCTGGAGGCCAGTCGAACACCGGGGAGCTGTTTTTT. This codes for CAVAGGQSNTGELFF.

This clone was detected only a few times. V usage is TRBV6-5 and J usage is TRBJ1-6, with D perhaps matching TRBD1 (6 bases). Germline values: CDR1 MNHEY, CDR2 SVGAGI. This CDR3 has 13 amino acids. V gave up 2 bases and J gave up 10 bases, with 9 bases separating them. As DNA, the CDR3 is TGTGCCAGCAGTTACGAGCAGGGGTCACCCCTCCACTTT. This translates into CASSYEQGSPLHF.

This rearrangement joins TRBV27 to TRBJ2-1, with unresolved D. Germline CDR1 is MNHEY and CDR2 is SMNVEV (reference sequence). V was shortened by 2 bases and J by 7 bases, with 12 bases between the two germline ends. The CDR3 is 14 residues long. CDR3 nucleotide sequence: TGTGCCAGCAGTTTAGGTGGCGGCCGGAATGAGCAGTTCTTC. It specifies CASSLGGGRNEQFF.

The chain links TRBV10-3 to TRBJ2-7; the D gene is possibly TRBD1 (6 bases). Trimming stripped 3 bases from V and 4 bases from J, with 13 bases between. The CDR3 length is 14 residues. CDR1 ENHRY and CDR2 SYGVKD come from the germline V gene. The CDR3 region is CAISDGGDWYEQYF. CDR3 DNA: TGTGCCATCAGTGATGGGGGCGACTGGTACGAGCAGTACTTC.

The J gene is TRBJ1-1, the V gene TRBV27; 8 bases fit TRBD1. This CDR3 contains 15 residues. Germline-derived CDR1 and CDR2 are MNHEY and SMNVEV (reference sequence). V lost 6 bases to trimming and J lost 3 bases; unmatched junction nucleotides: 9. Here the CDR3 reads CASSRDRPRDTEAFF. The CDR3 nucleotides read TGTGCCAGCAGCCGGGACAGGCCAAGGGACACTGAAGCTTTCTTT.

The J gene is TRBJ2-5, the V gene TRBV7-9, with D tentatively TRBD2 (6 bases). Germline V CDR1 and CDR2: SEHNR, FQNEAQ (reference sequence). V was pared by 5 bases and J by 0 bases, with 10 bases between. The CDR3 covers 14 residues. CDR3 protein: CASSPAGYQETQYF. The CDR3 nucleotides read TGTGCCAGCAGCCCCGCGGGGTACCAAGAGACCCAGTACTTC.

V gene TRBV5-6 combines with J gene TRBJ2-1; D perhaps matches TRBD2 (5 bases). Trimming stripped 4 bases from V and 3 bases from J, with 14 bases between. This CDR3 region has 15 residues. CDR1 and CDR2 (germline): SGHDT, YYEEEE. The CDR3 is CASSTLGRDYNEQFF. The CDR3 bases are TGTGCCAGCAGCACCCTCGGACGGGACTACAATGAGCAGTTCTTC.

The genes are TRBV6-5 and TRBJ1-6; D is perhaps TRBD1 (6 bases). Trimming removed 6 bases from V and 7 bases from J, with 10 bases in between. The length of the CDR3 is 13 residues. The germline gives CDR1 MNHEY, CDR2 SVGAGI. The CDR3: CASRGTPNSPLHF. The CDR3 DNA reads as TGTGCCAGCAGGGGGACACCCAATTCACCCCTCCACTTT.

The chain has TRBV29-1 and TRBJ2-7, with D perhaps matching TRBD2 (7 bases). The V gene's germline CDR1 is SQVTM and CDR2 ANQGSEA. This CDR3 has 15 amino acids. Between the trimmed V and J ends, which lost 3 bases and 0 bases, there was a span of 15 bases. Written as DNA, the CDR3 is TGCAGCGTTGAGAAGGGGGGGGGCAGCTCCTACGAGCAGTACTTC. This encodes CSVEKGGGSSYEQYF.

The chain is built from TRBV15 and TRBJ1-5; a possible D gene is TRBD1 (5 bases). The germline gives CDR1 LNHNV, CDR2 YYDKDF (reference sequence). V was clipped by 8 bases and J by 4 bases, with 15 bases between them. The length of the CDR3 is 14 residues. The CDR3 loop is CATSLDSFNQPQHF. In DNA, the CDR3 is TGTGCCACCTCTCTTGACAGTTTTAATCAGCCCCAGCATTTT.

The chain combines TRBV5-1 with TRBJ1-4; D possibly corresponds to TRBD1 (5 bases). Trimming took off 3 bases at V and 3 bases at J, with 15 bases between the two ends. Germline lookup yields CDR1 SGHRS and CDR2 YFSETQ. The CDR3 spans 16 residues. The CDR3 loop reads CASSSTGGWSNEKLFF. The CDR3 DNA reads TGCGCCAGCAGCTCAACGGGGGGTTGGTCTAATGAAAAACTGTTTTTT. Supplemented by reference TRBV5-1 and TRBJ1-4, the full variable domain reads KAGVTQTPRYLIKTRGQQVTLSCSPISGHRSVSWYQQTPGQGLQFLFEYFSETQRNKGNFPGRFSGRQFSNSRSEMNVSTLELGDSALYLCASSSTGGWSNEKLFFGSGTQLSVL.

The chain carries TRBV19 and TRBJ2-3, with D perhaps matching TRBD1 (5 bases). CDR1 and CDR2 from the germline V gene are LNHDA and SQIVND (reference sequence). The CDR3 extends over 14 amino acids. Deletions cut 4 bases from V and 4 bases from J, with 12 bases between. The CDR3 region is CASSTQGSADTQYF. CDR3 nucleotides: TGTGCCAGTAGTACCCAGGGATCCGCAGATACGCAGTATTTT.

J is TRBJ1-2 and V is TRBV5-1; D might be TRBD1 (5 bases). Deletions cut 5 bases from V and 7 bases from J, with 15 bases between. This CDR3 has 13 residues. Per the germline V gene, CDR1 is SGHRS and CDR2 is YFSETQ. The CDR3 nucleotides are TGCGCCAGCAGTGGGCCAGGGCTGATTGGCTACACCTTC. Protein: CASSGPGLIGYTF.